This passage covers 3 T cell receptor beta chains from one sample sequenced in a study of blood T cell repertoires in COVID-19. The table came from immunoSEQ multiplex PCR; TCRdb's copy has only in-frame clones and leaves some out. The table has around 80,000 clones, roughly 85% seen once; the top ten hold around 9.6%. The sample was peripheral blood. These receptors were taken from a man aged 50 to 59 with COVID-19, enrolled during active disease.

The chain combines TRBV2 with TRBJ1-3; TRBD1 is a possible D gene (6 bases). The V end was cut by 6 bases, the J end by 0 bases, with 12 bases between. The CDR3 has 15 residues. The V gene's germline CDR1 is SNHLY and CDR2 FYNNEI. In DNA, the CDR3 is TGTGCCAGCAGAGCCGACAGGAACTCTGGAAACACCATATATTTT. Translation: CASRADRNSGNTIYF.

In nucleotides, the CDR3 is TGTGCCAGCAGCGCCCGACAGGGATGGGGAGAGACCCAGTACTTC. The encoded protein is CASSARQGWGETQYF. The chain links TRBV9 to TRBJ2-5, with 7 positions matching TRBD1. V trimming: 3 bases; J trimming: 4 bases; junction bases outside the gene matches: 9. This CDR3 comprises 15 residues. Germline CDR1 and CDR2: SGDLS and YYNGEE.

V and J are TRBV19 and TRBJ2-7, with a possible D match to TRBD1 (5 bases). This CDR3 contains 17 residues. V gave up 7 bases and J gave up 5 bases, with 27 bases separating them. Germline V lookup: CDR1 LNHDA, CDR2 SQIVND (reference sequence). CDR3 nucleotide sequence: TGTGCCAGTATAGCCGAGGTAGGGGCGGCCATTCCCCACGAGCAGTACTTC. Its protein is CASIAEVGAAIPHEQYF.